One and the same sample provided the 27 T cell receptor beta chains below, sequenced in a study of blood T cell repertoires in COVID-19. Sequencing was performed with immunoSEQ multiplex PCR; in TCRdb, only in-frame clones are kept and a portion is missing. The top ten clones hold roughly a tenth of a sample with some 300,000 clones, 85% to 90% of them seen once. The specimen was PBMCs or T cells enriched from blood (not recorded which). The receptors here all came from a woman between 25 and 40 years old who had recovered from COVID-19.

The chain is built from TRBV5-1 and TRBJ2-5; D gene uncertain. The CDR3 has 15 amino acids. Germline CDR1 is SGHRS and CDR2 is YFSETQ. V lost 4 bases and J 1 base, leaving 14 bases between the germline ends. This chain's CDR3 is CASSLPLYGQETQYF. The CDR3 DNA reads as TGCGCCAGCAGCCTCCCGTTATACGGCCAAGAGACCCAGTACTTC.

V is TRBV28 and J is TRBJ2-2; 9 bases are shared with TRBD2. V gave up 10 bases and J gave up 5 bases; unmatched junction bases: 5. Germline CDR1 reads MDHEN; CDR2 reads SYDVKM. This CDR3 has 13 residues. The CDR3 coding sequence is TGTGCCACCCTCACTAGCGGGACCGGGGAGCTGTTTTTT. As protein: CATLTSGTGELFF.

The DNA of the CDR3 is TGTGCCAGCAGTGAAAGGGGGCTGGGAGGTGGCTACACCTTC. As protein: CASSERGLGGGYTF. V is TRBV2 and J is TRBJ1-2, with 7 positions matching TRBD1. The junction had 7 bases not matched to a gene; V was cut back by 2 bases and J by 7 bases. The germline V gene has CDR1 SNHLY and CDR2 FYNNEI. The CDR3 spans 14 residues.

The CDR3 sequence: CASRLGQGVREAFF. CDR3 nucleotide sequence: TGTGCCAGCAGACTCGGACAGGGGGTCAGAGAAGCTTTCTTT. J is TRBJ1-1 and V is TRBV27; 10 nucleotides align to TRBD1. The CDR3 totals 14 residues. Germline lookup yields CDR1 MNHEY and CDR2 SMNVEV (reference sequence). V shed 6 bases, J shed 8 bases, and the junction held 9 bases outside the gene matches.

The rearrangement links TRBV7-9 to TRBJ1-6; 11 bases are a match to TRBD1. The germline gives CDR1 SEHNR, CDR2 FQNEAQ (reference sequence). Losses at the gene ends were 5 bases for V and 9 bases for J; bases not matched to a gene: 15. This CDR3 region has 18 residues. This chain's CDR3 is CASSPPRTGGLWGSPLHF. CDR3 sequence (DNA): TGTGCCAGCAGCCCCCCTAGGACAGGGGGCTTGTGGGGTTCACCCCTCCACTTT.

The chain combines TRBV10-1 with TRBJ2-1; a weak D match, TRBD1 (5 bases). CDR1 and CDR2 from the germline V gene are WNHNN and SYGVQD (reference sequence). The CDR3 spans 13 residues. Deletions cut 9 bases from V and 0 bases from J, with 9 bases between. The CDR3 bases are TGCGCCAGTAGACAGAGCTCCTACAATGAGCAGTTCTTC. It is translated as CASRQSSYNEQFF.

On this clone itself: Sequence at one end of the junction differs from germline and may be a read error. The same CDR3 arises from other DNA sequences in this sample as well. The CDR3 reads CASTPAAGAGNTIYF. The CDR3 bases are TGTGCCAGCACCCCGGCTGCGGGGGCCGGAAACACTATATATTTT. The V and J genes are TRBV7-6 and TRBJ1-3, with D possibly TRBD1 on 6 matching bases. CDR1 and CDR2 (germline): SGHVS, FNYEAQ. CDR3 size: 15 residues.

The chain employs TRBV3-1 (or the pseudogene TRBV3-2) and TRBJ1-2; 9 bases match TRBD1. Losses at the gene ends were 0 bases for V and 8 bases for J; bases not matched to a gene: 7. The CDR3 totals 15 residues. Germline V gene data show CDR1 as LGHDT and CDR2 as YNNKEL (reference sequence). The CDR3 reads CASSQEWTGVEGYTF. CDR3 coding DNA: TGTGCCAGCAGCCAAGAGTGGACAGGGGTTGAGGGCTACACCTTC.

The chain carries TRBV7-3 and TRBJ2-1; D may be TRBD2 (6 bases). The CDR3 spans 15 residues. Trimming shortened V by 5 bases and J by 1 base, and 12 bases separated the two germline ends. Germline V lookup: CDR1 SGHTA, CDR2 FQGTGA. This chain's CDR3 is CASSREFVSYNEQFF. DNA for the CDR3: TGTGCCAGCAGCCGGGAGTTTGTTTCCTACAATGAGCAGTTCTTC. The whole variable domain, remainder taken from reference TRBV7-3 and TRBJ2-1, is GAGVSQTPSNKVTEKGKYVELRCDPISGHTALYWYRQSLGQGPEFLIYFQGTGAADDSGLPNDRFFAVRPEGSVSTLKIQRTERGDSAVYLCASSREFVSYNEQFFGPGTRLTVL.

The chain has TRBV7-9 and TRBJ2-1; tentatively, D is TRBD2 (6 bases). This CDR3 has 15 residues. Germline V CDR1 and CDR2: SEHNR, FQNEAQ (reference sequence). Trimming left V 3 bases short and J 8 bases short, with 17 bases between. CDR3 in amino acids: CASSFRLVGMDEQFF. The CDR3 nucleotides are TGTGCCAGCAGCTTTAGACTAGTCGGAATGGATGAGCAGTTCTTC.

In its sample, this clone was seen once. The chain has TRBV28 and TRBJ1-1, with 12 bases identical to TRBD1. V lost 6 bases, J lost 11 bases, and 13 bases stayed unmatched. The CDR3 runs 15 residues. Germline CDR1 reads MDHEN; CDR2 reads SYDVKM. The CDR3 DNA is TGTGCCAGCAGCCTACCCGGGACAGGGGGCCGTTCGGCTTTCTTT. Translated, it gives CASSLPGTGGRSAFF.

The chain recombines TRBV9 with TRBJ2-7; D might be TRBD2 (6 bases). Germline V CDR1 and CDR2: SGDLS, YYNGEE. The CDR3 length is 14 residues. Trimming took 4 bases from V and 4 from J, leaving 15 bases between them. CDR3 coding DNA: TGTGCCAGCAGCCCGGGACTTTTGGGGTACGAGCAGTACTTC. It encodes CASSPGLLGYEQYF.

The chain employs TRBV5-1 and TRBJ1-2; 7 nucleotides line up with TRBD1. The CDR3 has 15 residues. Germline CDR1 and CDR2: SGHRS and YFSETQ. J lost 8 bases, V lost 4 bases, and 14 bases had no gene match. This CDR3 is CASSTEGTEKGGYTF. CDR3 in DNA: TGCGCCAGCAGCACAGAAGGGACAGAGAAGGGCGGCTACACCTTC.

The genes are TRBV18 and TRBJ2-7; D not certain. This CDR3 spans 14 amino acids. The V end was cut by 0 bases, the J end by 6 bases, with 12 bases between. Germline V gives CDR1 KGHSH, CDR2 LQKENI. CDR3 sequence reads: CASSPPRDSGEQYF. CDR3 nucleotides: TGTGCCAGCTCACCACCCCGAGACTCGGGCGAGCAGTACTTC.

The chain couples TRBV5-4 to TRBJ2-2; 12 bases line up with TRBD2. CDR1 is SGHNT, CDR2 YYREEE, per germline (reference sequence). This CDR3 is built from 17 residues. V shed 4 bases and J 8 bases; nucleotides not matched to a gene: 12. The CDR3 sequence is CASSLAGLAGRLGELFF. CDR3 sequence (DNA): TGTGCCAGCAGCCTGGCCGGACTAGCGGGACGGCTAGGGGAGCTGTTTTTT.

The chain links TRBV6-5 to TRBJ2-1, with 12 bases that match TRBD2. The trim removed 3 bases at V and 8 bases at J, leaving 5 bases unmatched. The length of the CDR3 is 15 residues. Germline CDR1 MNHEY, CDR2 SVGAGI. The CDR3 coding sequence is TGTGCCAGCAGTTATAAGACTAGCGGGAGAGATGAGCAGTTCTTC. Protein product: CASSYKTSGRDEQFF.

The chain is built from TRBV5-1 and TRBJ1-1, with TRBD1 identical over 7 bases. Germline CDR1 and CDR2: SGHRS and YFSETQ. With V trimmed by 1 base and J by 6 bases, 12 bases remained unmatched. The CDR3 has 16 amino acids. The CDR3, as DNA: TGCGCCAGCAGCTTGTATCCCAGACAGGGAATCGCTGAAGCTTTCTTT. Residues: CASSLYPRQGIAEAFF.

The genes are TRBV4-1 and TRBJ1-5, with 11 nucleotides matching TRBD1. Trimming cost V 3 bases and J 6 bases; bases outside gene matches: 7. CDR3 length: 16 residues. The germline gives CDR1 MGHRA, CDR2 YSYEKL. CDR3 in DNA: TGCGCCAGCAGCCAGCCTATGGGGACAGGGGGTCAGCCCCAGCATTTT. Amino acid sequence: CASSQPMGTGGQPQHF.

V usage is TRBV2 and J usage is TRBJ2-2; the D is unclear. Trimming took 1 base from V and 3 from J, leaving 3 bases between them. Germline V gene sequence: CDR1 SNHLY, CDR2 FYNNEI. The CDR3 is made up of 13 amino acids. This CDR3 is CASSEVYTGELFF. Written as DNA, the CDR3 is TGTGCCAGCAGTGAAGTATACACCGGGGAGCTGTTTTTT. Variable domain in full (rest from reference TRBV2 and TRBJ2-2): EPEVTQTPSHQVTQMGQEVILRCVPISNHLYFYWYRQILGQKVEFLVSFYNNEISEKSEIFDDQFSVERPDGSNFTLKIRSTKLEDSAMYFCASSEVYTGELFFGEGSRLTVL.

The CDR3: CAISRGLREDTQYF. CDR3 nucleotide sequence: TGTGCCATCTCCAGGGGGCTACGCGAAGATACGCAGTATTTT. This rearrangement joins TRBV10-3 to TRBJ2-3; 8 nucleotides line up with TRBD1. CDR1 and CDR2 (germline): ENHRY, SYGVKD. This CDR3 spans 14 amino acids. The V segment lost 8 bases and the J segment 5 bases; nucleotides outside the gene matches: 9.

This clone has more than one count but fewer than ten. The chain recombines TRBV4-1 with TRBJ1-5; D call uncertain. The CDR3 length is 13 residues. Per the germline V gene, CDR1 is MGHRA and CDR2 is YSYEKL. Trimming stripped 1 base from V and 7 bases from J, with 8 bases between. In DNA, the CDR3 is TGCGCCAGCAGCCAAGGAGTACGGCAGCCCCAGCATTTT. It is translated as CASSQGVRQPQHF.

This clone was seen at least ten times. The genes are TRBV7-9 and TRBJ1-2, with 8 bases matching TRBD1. The V gene's germline CDR1 is SEHNR and CDR2 FQNEAQ (reference sequence). The V segment lost 4 bases and the J segment 4 bases; nucleotides outside the gene matches: 5. CDR3 length equals 14 residues. The DNA for the CDR3 is TGTGCCAGCAGCTACAATACAGGGGGCTATGGCTACACCTTC. This gives the protein CASSYNTGGYGYTF.

The genes are TRBV5-4 and TRBJ2-7; 7 bases line up with TRBD1. V lost 2 bases to trimming and J lost 1 base; unmatched junction nucleotides: 6. This CDR3 has 15 amino acids. Germline V CDR1 and CDR2: SGHNT, YYREEE (reference sequence). The CDR3 loop is CASSFSGTASYEQYF. CDR3 nucleotides: TGTGCCAGCAGCTTCTCCGGGACAGCTTCCTACGAGCAGTACTTC.

This rearrangement joins TRBV6-5 to TRBJ2-7; the D gene is possibly TRBD2 (6 bases). Deletions cut 0 bases from V and 3 bases from J, with 9 bases between. Germline loops: CDR1 MNHEY, CDR2 SVGAGI. This CDR3 comprises 14 residues. The CDR3 sequence: CASSYSGGGYEQYF. In nucleotides, the CDR3 is TGTGCCAGCAGTTACTCCGGGGGAGGCTACGAGCAGTACTTC.

The chain employs TRBV6-1 and TRBJ2-7; 9 nucleotides line up with TRBD2. CDR1 MNHNS and CDR2 SASEGT come from the germline V gene. After removal of 3 bases from V and 3 bases from J, the junction contained 6 bases not matched to a gene. The CDR3 has 15 residues. Here the CDR3 DNA reads TGTGCCAGCAGTGACGGGGCGGGAGGGTACTACGAGCAGTACTTC. Translation gives CASSDGAGGYYEQYF.

The sample holds one count of this clone. CDR3 sequence reads: CASSQDRGVSRPQHF. The CDR3 bases are TGCGCCAGCAGCCAAGATCGCGGGGTGTCGCGGCCCCAGCATTTT. The chain links TRBV4-3 to TRBJ1-5; the D is unclear. Germline V gives CDR1 LGHNA, CDR2 YSLEER. This CDR3 has 15 amino acids. V gave up 0 bases and J gave up 9 bases, with 15 bases separating them.

V and J are TRBV27 and TRBJ2-1; 9 nucleotides agree with TRBD1. The germline CDR1 and CDR2 sequences are MNHEY and SMNVEV (reference sequence). V was pared by 6 bases and J by 8 bases, with 14 bases of the junction left unmatched. This CDR3 region has 16 residues. The CDR3 loop is CASSSSDRGLGHEQFF. CDR3 sequence (DNA): TGTGCCAGCAGCTCCTCGGACAGGGGCCTTGGGCATGAGCAGTTCTTC.